The 19 T cell receptor beta chains below were found in one sample sequenced in a study of early T cells in non-severe SARS-CoV-2 infection. A single record per CDR3 protein comes from TCRdb applying MiXCR to the 5' RACE reads. The data show about 66,000 distinct CDR3 sequences, under 15% seen once. Sequencing was performed on whole blood. The receptors originated from an adult who was a healthcare worker with PCR-confirmed SARS-CoV-2 infection or an uninfected control (not recorded which).

This clonotype was recorded at least ten times. This chain links TRBV18 with TRBJ1-5, with a possible D match to TRBD1 (6 bases). The V gene lost 3 bases and the J gene lost 6 bases, with 12 bases spanning the gap. Germline CDR1 is KGHSH and CDR2 is LQKENI. This CDR3 is 14 amino acids long. The CDR3 DNA reads as TGTGCCAGCTCACCGACGGGGACAACTCAGCCCCAGCATTTT. Its translation is CASSPTGTTQPQHF.

There are many counts of this clonotype. The V and J genes are TRBV7-2 and TRBJ2-3; 7 positions agree with TRBD2. CDR1 and CDR2 (germline): SGHTA, FQGNSA. The CDR3 is made up of 13 amino acids. With V trimmed by 5 bases and J by 5 bases, 4 bases remained unmatched. The CDR3 reads CASSRLAKDTQYF. DNA for the CDR3: TGTGCCAGCAGCCGACTAGCTAAAGATACGCAGTATTTT. Filled out from reference TRBV7-2 and TRBJ2-3, the complete variable domain reads GAGVSQSPSNKVTEKGKDVELRCDPISGHTALYWYRQSLGQGLEFLIYFQGNSAPDKSGLPSDRFSAERTGGSVSTLTIQRTQQEDSAVYLCASSRLAKDTQYFGPGTRLTVL.

This clonotype was counted ten times or more. The V and J genes are TRBV25-1 and TRBJ2-3; TRBD2 matches at 7 bases. CDR3 length: 13 residues. The J segment lost 5 bases and the V segment lost 6 bases, leaving 5 bases of the junction unmatched. Germline lookup yields CDR1 MGHDK and CDR2 SYGVNS. As DNA, the CDR3 is TGTGCCAGCAGCACGGGAGGCAGAGATACGCAGTATTTT. Its protein is CASSTGGRDTQYF.

This chain connects TRBV4-1 to TRBJ1-4; TRBD1 aligns across 7 bases. Germline V gene sequence: CDR1 MGHRA, CDR2 YSYEKL. Trimming removed 4 bases from V and 0 bases from J; junction bases left unmatched: 11. This CDR3 comprises 18 residues. In DNA, the CDR3 is TGCGCCAGCAGCCTGACCCTACTAACAGGGGCAACTAATGAAAAACTGTTTTTT. Translating it yields CASSLTLLTGATNEKLFF.

This sequence joins TRBV10-2 and TRBJ2-7; 9 bases agree with TRBD1. The CDR3 totals 12 residues. Losses at the gene ends were 6 bases for V and 6 bases for J; bases not matched to a gene: 3. Per germline, CDR1 WSHSY and CDR2 SAAADI. The CDR3 DNA is TGCGCCAGCAGCGGGACAGGGCTCGAGCAGTACTTC. Translating gives CASSGTGLEQYF.

V is TRBV5-1 and J is TRBJ2-7; D remains ambiguous. The CDR3 length is 11 residues. Germline V gene lookup returns CDR1 SGHRS and CDR2 YFSETQ. Trimming pared 3 bases from V and 7 bases from J, leaving 8 bases between. The CDR3 region is CASSSTGEQYF. The CDR3 region has the DNA TGCGCCAGCAGCTCGACCGGGGAGCAGTACTTC.

This clonotype was observed at least ten times. The rearrangement uses TRBV20-1 and TRBJ1-1; D remains unclear. The CDR3 consists of 12 residues. The V end lost 6 bases, the J end lost 1 base, and 9 bases lay between the germline ends. The germline V gene has CDR1 DFQATT and CDR2 SNEGSKA (reference sequence). CDR3 sequence (DNA): TGCAGTGCCCGACGGACGAACACTGAAGCTTTCTTT. Translation gives CSARRTNTEAFF.

This clonotype has ten or more counts. J is TRBJ2-3 and V is TRBV11-3, with a weak D call TRBD1 (6 bases). The V gene's germline CDR1 is SGHNT and CDR2 YENEEA. V was shortened by 2 bases and J by 2 bases, with 8 bases between the two germline ends. The CDR3 is 14 amino acids. The CDR3 loop is CASSLSGATDTQYF. In DNA, the CDR3 is TGTGCCAGCAGCTTATCAGGGGCCACAGATACGCAGTATTTT.

J is TRBJ2-3 and V is TRBV28; TRBD2 is a possible D gene (5 bases). The germline V and J ends were trimmed by 3 bases and 11 bases, with 9 bases remaining between them. This CDR3 region has 11 residues. Per the germline V gene, CDR1 is MDHEN and CDR2 is SYDVKM. The chain's CDR3 is CASSLNREQYF. The CDR3, as DNA: TGTGCCAGCAGTTTGAACCGGGAGCAGTATTTT.

This clonotype occurred a few times. The chain recombines TRBV30 with TRBJ1-4; D not certain. V was clipped by 1 base and J by 8 bases, with 17 bases between them. Germline V CDR1 and CDR2: GTSNPN, SVGIG (reference sequence). This CDR3 is 15 amino acids long. The CDR3 DNA reads TGTGCCTGGAGTGGTGTAGGGAGCCTAGAGGAAAAACTGTTTTTT. Amino acid sequence: CAWSGVGSLEEKLFF.

J is TRBJ2-2 and V is TRBV29-1, with D possibly being TRBD1 (5 bases). This CDR3 has 13 amino acids. Germline CDR1 is SQVTM and CDR2 is ANQGSEA. Deletions cut 4 bases from V and 0 bases from J, with 6 bases between. This CDR3 reads CSVGTSNTGELFF. Written as DNA, the CDR3 is TGCAGCGTTGGGACATCGAACACCGGGGAGCTGTTTTTT.

This chain joins TRBV20-1 and TRBJ1-1, with D hard to call. Germline V gene lookup returns CDR1 DFQATT and CDR2 SNEGSKA (reference sequence). V lost 6 bases, J lost 2 bases, and 13 bases lay in between. This CDR3 is built from 13 residues. This chain's CDR3 is CSAEYQVNTEAFF. CDR3 bases: TGCAGTGCCGAGTACCAAGTTAACACTGAAGCTTTCTTT.

This clonotype was picked up a small number of times. The chain uses TRBV29-1 and TRBJ2-4, with TRBD1 identical over 7 bases. Germline V gene sequence: CDR1 SQVTM, CDR2 ANQGSEA. The CDR3 is 15 residues long. J was trimmed by 6 bases and V by 5 bases; bases with no gene match: 13. The CDR3 sequence: CSVSGKGQKRNIQYF. CDR3 nucleotide sequence: TGCAGCGTTTCAGGGAAGGGACAGAAAAGAAACATTCAGTACTTC.

This clonotype has at least ten counts. V usage is TRBV6-1 and J usage is TRBJ2-1; D ambiguous. The CDR3 runs to 16 residues. The germline V gene encodes CDR1 MNHNS and CDR2 SASEGT. V dropped 2 bases and J dropped 6 bases, with 17 bases sitting between them. CDR3 sequence (DNA): TGTGCCAGCAGTGAATACTTCAACCTTCCCACCAATGAGCAGTTCTTC. This gives the protein CASSEYFNLPTNEQFF.

The chain recombines TRBV29-1 with TRBJ2-2; D gene ambiguous. Per germline, CDR1 SQVTM and CDR2 ANQGSEA. The CDR3 spans 14 residues. Trimming removed 4 bases from V and 1 base from J, with 10 bases in between. The CDR3 reads CSVGKVGNTGELFF. CDR3 bases: TGCAGCGTTGGGAAGGTGGGGAACACCGGGGAGCTGTTTTTT.

The chain joins TRBV20-1 to TRBJ2-7; 9 nucleotides line up with TRBD1. Trimming took 1 base from V and 8 from J; bases not matched to a gene: 12. CDR1 and CDR2 (germline): DFQATT, SNEGSKA (reference sequence). CDR3 length: 15 residues. For the CDR3, the DNA is TGCAGTGCTAGAGCACCGGGACAGGGAAGGAGGAAGCAGTACTTC. Translating gives CSARAPGQGRRKQYF.

This clonotype was detected a few times. The rearrangement links TRBV20-1 to TRBJ2-3; perhaps TRBD1 as D (5 bases). Deletions cut 3 bases from V and 0 bases from J, with 10 bases between. CDR1 and CDR2 from the germline V gene are DFQATT and SNEGSKA (reference sequence). The length of the CDR3 is 14 residues. CDR3 sequence reads: CSASGDRSTDTQYF. The DNA of the CDR3 is TGCAGTGCTAGTGGTGACAGAAGCACAGATACGCAGTATTTT.

The gene calls are TRBV7-9 and TRBJ2-1; D is perhaps TRBD1 (5 bases). CDR1 is SEHNR and CDR2 is FQNEAQ in the germline V gene (reference sequence). This CDR3 spans 15 amino acids. Trimming removed 3 bases at V and 10 bases at J, with 19 bases between. Here the CDR3 reads CASSFPQTGRYEQFF. As DNA, the CDR3 is TGTGCCAGCAGCTTTCCCCAAACAGGTCGCTACGAGCAGTTCTTC.

This clonotype has a count of ten or more. The genes are TRBV19 and TRBJ1-4; 7 positions match TRBD1. J gave up 0 bases and V 2 bases, and 6 bases lay outside the gene matches. The CDR3 extends over 17 amino acids. Per germline, CDR1 LNHDA and CDR2 SQIVND (reference sequence). The CDR3 DNA reads as TGTGCCAGTAGTATAACCGGGACAGCCACAACTAATGAAAAACTGTTTTTT. It translates to CASSITGTATTNEKLFF.